This TCR beta chain was observed in a study of shared clonotypes between healthy human individuals. Overall study context: The study used three CD4 naive, three CD4 memory, two CD8 naive and one CD8 memory plate per donor.

Notes on this clone: What it binds is unknown.

Overall study findings and caveats: Some naive CD4 clonotypes, around 5%, turned up in common across several donors.

Naive-designated CD8 cells lacked CD45RO, were positively enriched for CCR7, and omitted terminally differentiated effector memory CD45RA+ cells. Donors were healthy HIV-negative adults without recent acute infections or vaccinations. Germline lookup yields CDR1 SEHNR and CDR2 FQNEAQ (reference sequence). The V end lost 5 bases, the J end lost 9 bases, and 19 bases lay between the germline ends. CDR3 length equals 14 residues. Sequencing was at deep level. Measured with immunoSEQ multiplex PCR; TCRdb has only the in-frame clones, and not every one. The data contain some 2,100,000 clones, 85% to 95% of them singletons.

This clonotype was sampled from a man aged 18-30 years in good health. Some clones in this sample may be carry-over from other donors' samples. Material for sequencing was naive CD8+ T cells from PBMCs. The chain links TRBV7-9 to TRBJ1-2; no clear D gene. CDR3 bases: TGTGCCAGCAGCCCGATCAACATCCCGGGTAGCTACACCTTC. As protein: CASSPINIPGSYTF. Complete variable domain (other parts from reference TRBV7-9 and TRBJ1-2): DTGVSQNPRHKITKRGQNVTFRCDPISEHNRLYWYRQTLGQGPEFLTYFQNEAQLEKSRLLSDRFSAERPKGSFSTLEIQRTEQGDSAMYLCASSPINIPGSYTFGSGTRLTVV.